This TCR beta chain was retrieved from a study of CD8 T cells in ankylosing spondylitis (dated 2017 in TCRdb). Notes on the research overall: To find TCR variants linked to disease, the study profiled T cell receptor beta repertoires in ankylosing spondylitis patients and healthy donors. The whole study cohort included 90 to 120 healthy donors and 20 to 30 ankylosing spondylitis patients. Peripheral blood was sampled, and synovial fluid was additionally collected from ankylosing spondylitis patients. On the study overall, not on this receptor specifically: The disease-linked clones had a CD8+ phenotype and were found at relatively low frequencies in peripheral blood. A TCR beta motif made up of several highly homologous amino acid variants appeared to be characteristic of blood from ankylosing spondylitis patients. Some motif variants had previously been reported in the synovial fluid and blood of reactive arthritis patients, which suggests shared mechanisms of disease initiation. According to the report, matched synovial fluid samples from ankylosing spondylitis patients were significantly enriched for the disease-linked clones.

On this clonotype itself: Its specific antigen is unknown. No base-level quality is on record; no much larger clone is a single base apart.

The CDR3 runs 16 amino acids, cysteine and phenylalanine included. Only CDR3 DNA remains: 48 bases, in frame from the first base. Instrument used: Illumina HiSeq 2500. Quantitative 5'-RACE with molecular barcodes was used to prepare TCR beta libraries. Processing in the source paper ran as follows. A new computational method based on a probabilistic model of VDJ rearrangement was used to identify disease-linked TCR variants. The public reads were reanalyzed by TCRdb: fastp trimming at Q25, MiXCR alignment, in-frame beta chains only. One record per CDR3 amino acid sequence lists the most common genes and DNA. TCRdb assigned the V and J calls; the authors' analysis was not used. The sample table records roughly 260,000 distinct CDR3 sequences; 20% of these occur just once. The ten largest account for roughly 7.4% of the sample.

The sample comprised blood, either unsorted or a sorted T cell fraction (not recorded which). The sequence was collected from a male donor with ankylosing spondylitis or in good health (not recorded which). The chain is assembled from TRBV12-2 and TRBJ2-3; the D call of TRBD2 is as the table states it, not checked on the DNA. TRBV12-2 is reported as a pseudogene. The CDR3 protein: CASRPGGGSFADTQYF. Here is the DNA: TGTGCAAGTCGCCCCGGAGGCGGGAGTTTCGCAGATACGCAGTATTTT.